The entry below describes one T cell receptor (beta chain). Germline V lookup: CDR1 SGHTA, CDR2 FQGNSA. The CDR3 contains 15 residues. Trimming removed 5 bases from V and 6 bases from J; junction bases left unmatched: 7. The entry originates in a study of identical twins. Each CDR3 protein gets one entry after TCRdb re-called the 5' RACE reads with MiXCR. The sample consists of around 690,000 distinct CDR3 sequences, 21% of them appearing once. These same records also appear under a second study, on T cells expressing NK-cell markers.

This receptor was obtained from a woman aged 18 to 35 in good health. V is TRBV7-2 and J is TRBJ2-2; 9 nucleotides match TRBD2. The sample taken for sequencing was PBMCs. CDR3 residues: CASSRGTSRPGELFF. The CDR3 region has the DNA TGTGCCAGCAGCCGCGGGACTAGCCGGCCCGGGGAGCTGTTTTTT.